These 25 T cell receptor beta chains were all obtained from the same sample, sequenced in a study of blood T cells in healthy people across ages. A sample-barcoded 5' primer and a J-beta primer mix were used in a second PCR of about 6 to 11 cycles. TCRdb re-called the 5' RACE reads with MiXCR, one entry per CDR3 protein. The sample lists roughly 2 million distinct CDR3 sequences; around 50% were seen once. The sequencing sample was made of blood. These TCRs come from a woman aged 40 to 50 in good health.

The rearrangement links TRBV18 to TRBJ1-1; D not certain. The CDR3 runs 10 residues. The germline CDR1 and CDR2 sequences are KGHSH and LQKENI. Trimming took off 3 bases at V and 8 bases at J, with 4 bases between the two ends. The CDR3 loop is CASSPTEAFF. Here the CDR3 DNA reads TGTGCCAGCTCACCGACGGAAGCTTTCTTT.

Concerning this clonotype itself: This clone may be a read error of a much larger clone one base away. This rearrangement joins TRBV20-1 to TRBJ2-4; possible D gene TRBD2, 5 bases. The J call may be wrong; the DNA end is better matched by TRBJ2-7. The CDR3 is 11 amino acids. Germline CDR1 DFQATT, CDR2 SNEGSKA (reference sequence). CDR3 DNA sequence: TGCAGTGCTAGCCGGGACTACGAGCAGTACTTC. This translates into CSASRDYEQYF.

This chain connects TRBV6-5 to TRBJ2-1; TRBD2 matches at 7 bases. The CDR3 length is 15 residues. The junction had 12 bases not matched to a gene; V was cut back by 2 bases and J by 11 bases. Germline-derived CDR1 and CDR2 are MNHEY and SVGAGI. This CDR3 reads CASSYPQAGRRQQFF. The CDR3 DNA is TGTGCCAGCAGTTACCCTCAAGCGGGGAGACGTCAGCAGTTCTTC.

The chain couples TRBV7-2 to TRBJ2-7, with D possibly being TRBD2 (6 bases). V lost 5 bases and J lost 2, with 13 bases in between. The V gene's germline CDR1 is SGHTA and CDR2 FQGNSA. The length of the CDR3 is 14 residues. This CDR3 reads CASSHPGVAYEQYF. As DNA, the CDR3 is TGTGCCAGCAGCCATCCGGGGGTGGCCTACGAGCAGTACTTC.

This clonotype was recorded at least ten times. This chain joins TRBV4-3 and TRBJ2-7; no firm D call. Trimming took off 0 bases at V and 1 base at J, with 22 bases between the two ends. The CDR3 spans 19 residues. Germline V gives CDR1 LGHNA, CDR2 YSLEER. CDR3 loop: CASSQELTRGASFSYEQYF. In nucleotides, the CDR3 is TGCGCCAGCAGCCAAGAGCTCACTCGCGGAGCCTCCTTTTCCTACGAGCAGTACTTC.

The V gene is TRBV6-5, the J gene TRBJ1-2, with 9 bases matching TRBD1. This CDR3 has 16 amino acids. Germline V gene sequence: CDR1 MNHEY, CDR2 SVGAGI. J gave up 2 bases and V 5 bases, and 9 bases lay outside the gene matches. The CDR3 reads CASSTPTQGANYGYTF. CDR3 in DNA: TGTGCCAGCAGTACGCCTACACAGGGGGCAAACTATGGCTACACCTTC.

This clonotype was seen a few times. This chain joins TRBV4-1 and TRBJ2-3; 14 bases match TRBD2. The CDR3 is 16 amino acids. Germline V gene sequence: CDR1 MGHRA, CDR2 YSYEKL. J lost 7 bases, V lost 0 bases, and 3 bases had no gene match. The CDR3 protein is CASSQEGLAGAHTQYF. In DNA, the CDR3 is TGCGCCAGCAGCCAAGAGGGACTAGCGGGAGCCCATACGCAGTATTTT.

V and J are TRBV13 and TRBJ1-2, with TRBD1 matching over 8 bases. The trim removed 2 bases at V and 6 bases at J, leaving 5 bases unmatched. Germline V lookup: CDR1 PRHDT, CDR2 FYEKMQ (reference sequence). The CDR3 spans 14 residues. The CDR3 reads CASSLPGQGHGYTF. Here the CDR3 DNA reads TGTGCCAGCAGCTTACCCGGACAGGGACATGGCTACACCTTC.

The chain is built from TRBV4-3 and TRBJ2-1, with TRBD2 matching 12 bases. In germline, CDR1 is LGHNA, CDR2 YSLEER. CDR3 size: 17 residues. Trimming took 0 bases from V and 4 from J; bases not matched to a gene: 4. Here the CDR3 DNA reads TGCGCCAGCAGCCAAGATAGGACTAGCGGGGTTTACAATGAGCAGTTCTTC. Protein sequence: CASSQDRTSGVYNEQFF.

V is TRBV9 and J is TRBJ2-2, with D uncertain. The CDR3 is 12 residues long. V was trimmed by 0 bases and J by 6 bases, leaving 3 bases between them. CDR1 is SGDLS, CDR2 YYNGEE, per germline. CDR3 in DNA: TGTGCCAGCAGCGTAGAGGCCGGGGAGCTGTTTTTT. As protein: CASSVEAGELFF.

The CDR3 region has the DNA TGTGCCAGCACCGAGGGACAGGGGCGAGGAGAGACCCAGTACTTC. It codes for CASTEGQGRGETQYF. J is TRBJ2-5 and V is TRBV7-6, with TRBD1 matching over 10 bases. The CDR3 loop spans 15 amino acids. V dropped 7 bases and J dropped 4; count of bases not matched to a gene: 9. Germline CDR1 is SGHVS and CDR2 is FNYEAQ.

This clonotype appeared a few times. This chain uses TRBV20-1 with TRBJ2-7; TRBD1 matches at 8 bases. CDR1 and CDR2 from the germline V gene are DFQATT and SNEGSKA (reference sequence). After removal of 3 bases from V and 9 bases from J, the junction contained 7 bases not matched to a gene. The CDR3 is made up of 12 amino acids. CDR3 nucleotides: TGCAGTGCTAGGGCACAGGGGGTGTCGCAGTACTTC. This translates into CSARAQGVSQYF.

The rearrangement uses TRBV20-1 and TRBJ2-1; a possible D gene is TRBD1 (7 bases). V was shortened by 0 bases and J by 9 bases, with 18 bases between the two germline ends. CDR3 length: 15 residues. Germline CDR1 reads DFQATT; CDR2 reads SNEGSKA (reference sequence). CDR3 in amino acids: CSARDPTGLEGEQFF. The CDR3 DNA is TGCAGTGCTAGAGATCCGACAGGGTTGGAGGGTGAGCAGTTCTTC.

This clonotype was counted a few times. The chain uses TRBV29-1 and TRBJ1-2; D is unresolved. This CDR3 contains 13 residues. Germline V CDR1 and CDR2: SQVTM, ANQGSEA. CDR3 sequence (DNA): TGCAGTGCCGATAGTGAAGGATACTATGGCTACACCTTC. The encoded protein is CSADSEGYYGYTF. The full variable domain, completed using reference TRBV29-1 and TRBJ1-2, is SAVISQKPSRDICQRGTSLTIQCQVDSQVTMMFWYRQQPGQSLTLIATANQGSEATYESGFVIDKFPISRPNLTFSTLTVSNMSPEDSSIYLCSADSEGYYGYTFGSGTRLTVV.

This clonotype has a handful of counts. CDR3 residues: CASSLAGLSSDTQYF. The CDR3, as DNA: TGTGCCAGCAGTTTAGCTGGTCTCAGTTCAGATACGCAGTATTTT. The V call is TRBV12-3 or TRBV12-4, the J call TRBJ2-3, with D hard to call. The V end was cut by 0 bases, the J end by 4 bases, with 11 bases between. The CDR3 runs to 15 residues.

This chain joins TRBV27 and TRBJ1-1; the D is unclear. The CDR3 length is 15 residues. CDR1 and CDR2 from the germline V gene are MNHEY and SMNVEV (reference sequence). The germline V and J ends were trimmed by 4 bases and 4 bases, with 16 bases remaining between them. CDR3 region: CASSSPEEAGTEAFF. CDR3 DNA: TGTGCCAGCAGTTCCCCCGAGGAGGCAGGCACTGAAGCTTTCTTT.

This clonotype was seen only a few times. The rearrangement joins TRBV29-1 to TRBJ2-7, with a possible D match to TRBD1 (5 bases). V lost 4 bases to trimming and J lost 6 bases, with 13 bases between them. Germline V gene lookup returns CDR1 SQVTM and CDR2 ANQGSEA. The length of the CDR3 is 12 residues. Written as DNA, the CDR3 is TGCAGCGTTGTAGGGGTAACGTGCGAGCAGTACTTC. This codes for CSVVGVTCEQYF.

This clonotype was seen once. Its ends do not fully match the called genes, so a read error is possible. V is TRBV4-2 and J is TRBJ2-1; D is perhaps TRBD2 (5 bases). Germline V gives CDR1 LGHNA, CDR2 YNFKEQ. This CDR3 is built from 15 residues. Written as DNA, the CDR3 is TGTACCAGCACTCCTTCTACTAGCTCCTACAATGAGCAGTTCTTC. Its protein is CTSTPSTSSYNEQFF.

To note about this clonotype: One junction end disagrees with the germline gene, perhaps due to a read error. This chain links TRBV6-2 or TRBV6-3 with TRBJ2-5; no clear D gene. The length of the CDR3 is 14 residues. Germline assignment: CDR1 MNHEY and CDR2 SVGEGT. As DNA, the CDR3 is TGTGCCGGCAGCCAGGCCCTCCCAGGCCGAGAGCAGTACTTC. This codes for CAGSQALPGREQYF.

This clonotype was detected only once. The V call is TRBV27, the J call TRBJ1-1; D ambiguous. Per the germline V gene, CDR1 is MNHEY and CDR2 is SMNVEV (reference sequence). The CDR3 has 13 amino acids. Trimming took off 6 bases at V and 2 bases at J, with 10 bases between the two ends. The CDR3 spells CASSRLSNTEAFF. The DNA of the CDR3 is TGTGCCAGCAGCAGACTGAGTAACACTGAAGCTTTCTTT.

The chain combines TRBV9 with TRBJ2-3; possibly TRBD2 for D (6 bases). V was cut by 3 bases and J by 2 bases, with 13 bases left in between. Germline assignment: CDR1 SGDLS and CDR2 YYNGEE. The CDR3 runs 15 residues. This chain's CDR3 is CASSGGTSNTDTQYF. CDR3 nucleotide sequence: TGTGCCAGCAGCGGCGGGACTTCTAACACAGATACGCAGTATTTT.

The J gene is TRBJ2-2, the V gene TRBV11-1, with D maybe TRBD1 (5 bases). Looked up from germline, CDR1 is SGHAT and CDR2 is FQDESV (reference sequence). The ends were cut back, 4 bases at V and 1 base at J, with 7 bases in the middle. The CDR3 runs to 14 residues. In nucleotides, the CDR3 is TGTGCCAGCAGCTACGGACAGAACACCGGGGAGCTGTTTTTT. Translating gives CASSYGQNTGELFF. Combining the CDR3 with reference TRBV11-1 and TRBJ2-2 gives the whole variable domain EAEVAQSPRYKITEKSQAVAFWCDPISGHATLYWYRQILGQGPELLVQFQDESVVDDSQLPKDRFSAERLKGVDSTLKIQPAELGDSAMYLCASSYGQNTGELFFGEGSRLTVL.

The rearrangement links TRBV7-2 to TRBJ2-5; no reliable D call. The CDR3 has 12 amino acids. Trimming left V 5 bases short and J 4 bases short, with 8 bases between. Germline V CDR1 and CDR2: SGHTA, FQGNSA. CDR3 nucleotides: TGTGCCAGCAGCCTCCGAACAGAGACCCAGTACTTC. This codes for CASSLRTETQYF.

This clonotype came up a few times. The rearrangement links TRBV6-2 or TRBV6-3 to TRBJ2-7; no clear D gene. The V end was cut by 6 bases, the J end by 2 bases, with 11 bases between. Germline V gives CDR1 MNHEY, CDR2 SVGEGT. The CDR3 spans 13 residues. This chain's CDR3 is CASSRMIPYEQYF. The CDR3 DNA reads as TGTGCCAGCAGCAGGATGATCCCCTACGAGCAGTACTTC.

This chain connects TRBV4-3 to TRBJ1-4; D gene uncertain. This CDR3 is built from 18 residues. V lost 0 bases and J 11 bases, leaving 25 bases between the germline ends. Germline V lookup: CDR1 LGHNA, CDR2 YSLEER. CDR3 residues: CASSQEGNSNTATNKLFF. The CDR3 DNA is TGCGCCAGCAGCCAAGAGGGGAACAGCAATACGGCAACCAATAAACTGTTTTTT.